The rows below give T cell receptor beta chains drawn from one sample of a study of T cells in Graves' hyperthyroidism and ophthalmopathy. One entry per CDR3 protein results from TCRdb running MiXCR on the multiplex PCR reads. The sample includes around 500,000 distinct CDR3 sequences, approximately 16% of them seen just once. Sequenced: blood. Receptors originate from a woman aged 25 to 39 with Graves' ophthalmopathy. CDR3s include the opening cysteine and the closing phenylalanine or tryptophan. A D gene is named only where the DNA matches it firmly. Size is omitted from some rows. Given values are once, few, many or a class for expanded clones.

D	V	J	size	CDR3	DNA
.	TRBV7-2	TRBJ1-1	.	CASSPSVNSEAFF	TGTGCCAGCAGTCCGTCGGTGAACTCTGAAGCTTTCTTT
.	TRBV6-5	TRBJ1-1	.	CASSYRTGENTEAFF	TGTGCCAGCAGTTACAGAACAGGCGAGAACACTGAAGCTTTCTTT
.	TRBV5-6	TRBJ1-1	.	CASSFGGQNTEAFF	TGTGCCAGCAGCTTCGGGGGCCAGAACACTGAAGCTTTCTTT
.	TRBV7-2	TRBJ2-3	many	CASSALGVSTDTQYF	TGTGCCAGCAGCGCACTGGGGGTTAGCACAGATACGCAGTATTTT
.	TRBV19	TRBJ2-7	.	CASSDRNYEQYF	TGTGCCAGTAGCGACAGAAACTACGAGCAGTACTTC
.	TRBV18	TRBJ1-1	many	CASLEGGLNTEAFF	TGTGCCAGCTTGGAAGGGGGGTTGAACACTGAAGCTTTCTTT
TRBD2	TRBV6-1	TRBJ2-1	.	CANSEVAGEGLYNEQFF	TGTGCCAACTCTGAAGTAGCGGGAGAAGGGTTATACAATGAGCAGTTCTTC
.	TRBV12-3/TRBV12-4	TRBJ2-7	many	CASIKSEWSEQYF	TGTGCCAGCATCAAAAGTGAGTGGAGCGAGCAGTACTTC
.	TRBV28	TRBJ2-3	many	CASMGGGDDTQYF	TGTGCCAGCATGGGAGGAGGGGATGATACGCAGTATTTT
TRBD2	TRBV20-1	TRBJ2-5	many	CSARASGIPGIGETQYF	TGCAGTGCTAGAGCTAGCGGGATTCCAGGGATAGGAGAGACCCAGTACTTC
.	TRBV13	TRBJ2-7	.	CASSSSGERLYEQYF	TGTGCCAGCAGCTCCTCCGGAGAACGCCTCTACGAGCAGTACTTC
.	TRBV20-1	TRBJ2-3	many	CSAPTDTQYF	TGCAGTGCCCCCACAGATACGCAGTATTTT
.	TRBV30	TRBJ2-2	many	CAWSWGNTGELFF	TGTGCCTGGAGTTGGGGGAACACCGGGGAGCTGTTTTTT
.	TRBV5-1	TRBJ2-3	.	CASSIDWDTQYF	TGCGCCAGCAGCATCGACTGGGATACGCAGTATTTT
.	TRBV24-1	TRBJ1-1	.	CATSDPNTEAFF	TGTGCCACCAGTGACCCTAACACTGAAGCTTTCTTT
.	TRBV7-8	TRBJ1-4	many	CASSLVVTVTEKLFF	TGTGCCAGCAGCTTGGTTGTGACAGTGACTGAAAAACTGTTTTTT
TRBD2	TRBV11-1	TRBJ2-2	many	CASRRLAENTGELFF	TGTGCCAGCAGGAGACTAGCGGAGAACACCGGGGAGCTGTTTTTT
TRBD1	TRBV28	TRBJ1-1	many	CASSLGQGGEAFF	TGTGCCAGCAGTTTGGGACAGGGAGGTGAAGCTTTCTTT
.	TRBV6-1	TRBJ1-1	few	CASGGGMNTEAFF	TGTGCCAGCGGGGGAGGGATGAACACTGAAGCTTTCTTT
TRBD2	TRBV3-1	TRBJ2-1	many	CASSPGLAGLNEQFF	TGTGCCAGCAGCCCGGGACTAGCGGGACTCAATGAGCAGTTCTTC